The rows below give T cell receptor beta chains drawn from one sample of a study of T cell repertoires in cytomegalovirus infection. Antigens for these TCRs are unknown. TCRdb independently ran MiXCR on the reads; one entry per CDR3 protein. The profile covers some 200,000 distinct CDR3 sequences, with roughly 34% appearing a single time and 55% to 60% taken by the ten largest. The material sequenced was CD8+ T cells from cultured PBMCs, taken from culture after CMV antigen stimulation. All receptors derive from a human donor in good health (CMV status not recorded). Some clones in this sample may be carry-over from other donors' samples. The CDR3 runs from the conserved cysteine through the conserved F or W. D genes are given only for firm matches. Rows may omit the clone size; those that give it use once, few, many or a size class.

d_call	v_call	clone_size	j_call	cdr3_aa	cdr3_nt
TRBD2	TRBV7-2	.	TRBJ2-7	CASSSWGGSNYEQYF	TGTGCCAGCAGCTCTTGGGGGGGATCGAACTACGAGCAGTACTTC
.	TRBV28	.	TRBJ2-1	CASRVGGNEQFF	TGTGCCAGCAGGGTAGGGGGGAATGAGCAGTTCTTC
.	TRBV14	.	TRBJ2-6	CASSQVAGSGANVLTF	TGTGCCAGCAGCCAAGTGGCGGGCTCTGGGGCCAACGTCCTGACTTTC
.	TRBV6-1	.	TRBJ2-3	CASSEGPAYRTDTQYF	TGTGCCAGCAGTGAGGGGCCGGCTTATCGCACAGATACGCAGTATTTT
TRBD1	TRBV19	few	TRBJ1-2	CASSTPSKGQGGPGHYGYTF	TGTGCCAGTAGTACACCGTCGAAGGGACAGGGAGGCCCCGGTCACTATGGCTACACCTTC
.	TRBV5-1	few	TRBJ1-1	CASSFGTGTEAFF	TGCGCCAGCAGCTTCGGGACGGGCACTGAAGCTTTCTTT
TRBD1	TRBV20-1	.	TRBJ1-5	CSAGRTGEVNQPQHF	TGCAGTGCTGGACGGACAGGGGAGGTCAATCAGCCCCAGCATTTT
.	TRBV6-2/TRBV6-3	.	TRBJ1-2	CASLNRLTGANYGYTF	TGTGCCAGCCTGAACCGCCTAACGGGAGCTAACTATGGCTACACCTTC
TRBD1	TRBV7-3	.	TRBJ2-3	CASSFSQGADTQYF	TGTGCCAGCAGCTTCTCCCAGGGGGCGGATACGCAGTATTTT
TRBD1	TRBV6-1	once	TRBJ2-7	CASSEGTGKRGNYEQYF	TGTGCCAGCAGTGAGGGGACAGGGAAAAGGGGAAACTACGAGCAGTACTTC
.	TRBV7-9	.	TRBJ1-2	CASSSSQGLDWYGYTF	TGTGCCAGCAGCTCTTCCCAGGGGTTGGATTGGTATGGCTACACCTTC
TRBD1	TRBV10-3	.	TRBJ1-5	CAISDGDRGDNQPKHF	TGTGCCATCAGTGATGGGGACAGGGGAGATAATCAGCCCAAGCATTTT
TRBD2	TRBV7-6	few	TRBJ2-1	CASTYLAGGDNEQFF	TGTGCCAGCACCTATTTAGCGGGGGGCGACAATGAGCAGTTCTTC
TRBD2	TRBV7-2	.	TRBJ2-7	CASSPGLAVYEQYF	TGTGCCAGCAGCCCGGGACTAGCGGTCTACGAGCAGTACTTC
TRBD1	TRBV7-9	.	TRBJ1-2	CASSSSDRGPGLAYGYTF	TGTGCCAGCAGCTCCTCGGACAGGGGGCCAGGACTCGCATACGGCTACACCTTC
TRBD2	TRBV11-2	few	TRBJ2-3	CASSVLLAGEYLDTQYF	TGTGCCAGCAGCGTCCTCCTAGCGGGGGAATATTTAGATACGCAGTATTTT
TRBD1	TRBV7-9	.	TRBJ2-3	CASSRGQGGSDTQYF	TGTGCCAGCAGCCGTGGACAGGGCGGTTCAGATACGCAGTATTTT
.	TRBV28	.	TRBJ2-2	CASSLDTLGELFF	TGTGCCAGCAGTTTAGACACCCTCGGGGAGCTGTTTTTT
.	TRBV13	.	TRBJ1-1	CASSLGSGDTEAFF	TGTGCCAGCAGCTTAGGCTCGGGGGACACTGAAGCTTTCTTT
.	TRBV7-2	.	TRBJ1-4	CASSPRIEKLFF	TGTGCCAGCAGCCCGCGGATCGAAAAACTGTTTTTT
.	TRBV7-4	.	TRBJ2-2	CASSRGLGELFF	TGTGCCAGCAGCCGAGGCCTTGGGGAGCTGTTTTTT
TRBD2	TRBV6-5	few	TRBJ2-7	CASSYSSSGGLYEQYF	TGTGCCAGCAGTTACTCGTCTAGCGGGGGTTTATACGAGCAGTACTTC
.	TRBV7-2	.	TRBJ1-5	CASSLDGGAVNQPQHF	TGTGCCAGCAGCTTAGACGGGGGGGCGGTCAATCAGCCCCAGCATTTT
.	TRBV7-8	many	TRBJ2-2	CASSLEGGSVTGELFF	TGTGCCAGCAGCTTAGAGGGGGGTTCGGTCACCGGGGAGCTGTTTTTT
.	TRBV27	.	TRBJ1-1	CASSSTGPPMNTEAFF	TGTGCCAGCAGTTCCACAGGTCCCCCTATGAACACTGAAGCTTTCTTT
.	TRBV9	.	TRBJ2-7	CASSVDGAGRREQYF	TGTGCCAGCAGCGTAGACGGAGCGGGCAGGAGGGAGCAGTACTTC
TRBD2	TRBV28	.	TRBJ2-1	CASSFPTRLSGSSYNEQFF	TGTGCCAGCAGTTTCCCTACCCGCTTAAGCGGGAGCTCCTACAATGAGCAGTTCTTC
.	TRBV4-1	.	TRBJ1-1	CASSEDRTLLMNTEAFF	TGCGCCAGCAGCGAGGACAGAACTCTCCTCATGAACACTGAAGCTTTCTTT
.	TRBV27	.	TRBJ2-7	CASSFRGFYEQYF	TGTGCCAGCAGTTTCAGGGGATTTTACGAGCAGTACTTC
.	TRBV7-6	many	TRBJ2-7	CASSLGRAKSALEQYF	TGTGCCAGCAGCTTAGGTAGGGCTAAATCCGCCCTCGAGCAGTACTTC
.	TRBV29-1	.	TRBJ2-3	CSVSHGGKQYF	TGCAGCGTATCCCACGGGGGAAAGCAGTATTTT
.	TRBV6-6	.	TRBJ1-4	CASSPGPIEREKLFF	TGTGCCAGCTCTCCGGGGCCCATTGAGCGGGAAAAACTGTTTTTT
.	TRBV7-2	.	TRBJ2-3	CASSSPPPGVGTQYF	TGTGCCAGCAGCTCCCCCCCTCCGGGGGTAGGGACGCAGTATTTT
TRBD1	TRBV11-3	many	TRBJ2-2	CASSPWTGGSPGPANTGELFF	TGTGCCAGCAGCCCCTGGACAGGGGGGAGTCCGGGACCCGCGAACACCGGGGAGCTGTTTTTT
.	TRBV7-9	.	TRBJ1-2	CASSLAGGKYGYTF	TGTGCCAGCAGCTTAGCTGGGGGAAAGTATGGCTACACCTTC
.	TRBV27	.	TRBJ1-6	CASSLSKNGGNSPLHF	TGTGCCAGCAGTTTATCTAAAAACGGGGGGAATTCACCCCTCCACTTT
.	TRBV7-2	many	TRBJ2-2	CASSRKKLGTGELFF	TGTGCCAGCAGCCGTAAAAAGTTAGGAACCGGGGAGCTGTTTTTT
TRBD1	TRBV20-1	.	TRBJ2-7	CSARRQGYEQYF	TGCAGTGCTAGAAGACAGGGGTACGAGCAGTACTTC
.	TRBV7-3	many	TRBJ2-1	CASSLTGGSYNEQFF	TGTGCCAGCAGCTTAACGGGAGGATCCTACAATGAGCAGTTCTTC
TRBD2	TRBV7-2	.	TRBJ2-7	CASSPREGRSYEQYF	TGTGCCAGCAGCCCCAGGGAGGGTCGGTCCTACGAGCAGTACTTC
.	TRBV25-1	many	TRBJ2-2	CASSEYAPLTGELFF	TGTGCCAGCAGTGAATATGCCCCACTTACCGGGGAGCTGTTTTTT
.	TRBV11-2	.	TRBJ2-6	CASSYEAAGANVLTF	TGTGCCAGCAGCTATGAGGCAGCTGGGGCCAACGTCCTGACTTTC
TRBD1	TRBV29-1	few	TRBJ1-1	CSVNRGQAFF	TGCAGCGTGAACAGGGGGCAAGCTTTCTTT
.	TRBV6-6	.	TRBJ1-1	CATRGQAERMNTEAFF	TGTGCCACCCGAGGGCAGGCTGAGCGAATGAACACTGAAGCTTTCTTT
.	TRBV5-1	.	TRBJ2-7	CASSLEYHRVGQYF	TGCGCCAGCAGCTTGGAATACCACAGGGTAGGGCAGTACTTC
TRBD2	TRBV12-3/TRBV12-4	.	TRBJ2-1	CASSSLREVGDEQFF	TGTGCCAGCAGTTCATTACGGGAGGTCGGGGATGAGCAGTTCTTC
TRBD2	TRBV7-7	.	TRBJ2-1	CASSQVAGTYNEQFF	TGTGCTAGCAGCCAGGTAGCGGGAACCTACAATGAGCAGTTCTTC
.	TRBV15	.	TRBJ2-2	CATSRDDASENTGELFF	TGTGCCACCAGCAGAGATGACGCTAGCGAGAACACCGGGGAGCTGTTTTTT
.	TRBV2	.	TRBJ1-2	CASKDSLFPWGVYTF	TGTGCCAGCAAGGACAGCCTCTTCCCCTGGGGTGTCTACACCTTC
TRBD2	TRBV7-9	few	TRBJ2-7	CASSSLAGGPGGEQYF	TGTGCCAGCAGCTCACTAGCGGGAGGTCCAGGGGGGGAGCAGTACTTC
.	TRBV6-5	few	TRBJ2-3	CASSYRLPDTQYF	TGTGCCAGCAGTTACCGACTCCCAGATACGCAGTATTTT
.	TRBV20-1	.	TRBJ2-7	CSARDASHEQYF	TGCAGTGCTAGAGATGCCAGCCACGAGCAGTACTTC
.	TRBV6-5	.	TRBJ2-7	CASSPYGTLGPYEQYF	TGTGCCAGCAGTCCTTACGGGACCTTGGGGCCCTACGAGCAGTACTTC
TRBD1	TRBV20-1	few	TRBJ2-7	CSARDWDRVYEQYF	TGCAGTGCCAGAGACTGGGACAGGGTCTACGAGCAGTACTTC
.	TRBV11-2	few	TRBJ1-2	CASSRPYRENYGYTF	TGTGCCAGCAGCCGCCCCTACAGGGAGAACTATGGCTACACCTTC
.	TRBV7-8	.	TRBJ2-7	CASSATGNSYEQYF	TGTGCAAGCAGCGCAACAGGGAATTCCTACGAGCAGTACTTC
TRBD2	TRBV27	few	TRBJ2-3	CASGARRGGGDTQYF	TGTGCCAGCGGCGCTCGACGGGGGGGTGGAGATACGCAGTATTTT